Shown below are 25 T cell receptor beta chains from a single sample sequenced in a study of CD8 T cells in ankylosing spondylitis. Study findings and constraints: There was a TCR beta motif, made of several highly homologous variants, that appeared characteristic of ankylosing spondylitis blood.

Each CDR3 protein gets one entry after TCRdb re-called the 5' RACE reads with MiXCR. Of 750,000 to 850,000 distinct CDR3 sequences in the sample, approximately 12% were seen once. No antigen has been identified for these receptors. Sample: blood, either unsorted or a sorted T cell fraction (not recorded which). These receptors originate from a male donor with ankylosing spondylitis.

The genes are TRBV12-3 or TRBV12-4 and TRBJ1-2; D gene ambiguous. The V gene lost 4 bases and the J gene lost 2 bases, with 11 bases spanning the gap. The CDR3 is 14 residues long. The CDR3 DNA sequence: TGTGCCAGCAGTTGGAACACGGGGAACTATGGCTACACCTTC. This translates into CASSWNTGNYGYTF.

In its sample, this clonotype was seen many times. This chain uses TRBV6-1 with TRBJ1-6; the match to TRBD1 covers 7 bases. The length of the CDR3 is 14 residues. V lost 4 bases, J lost 5 bases, and 2 bases stayed unmatched. The germline V gene has CDR1 MNHNS and CDR2 SASEGT. The CDR3 is CASSVTGNNSPLHF. The CDR3 DNA follows: TGTGCCAGCAGTGTGACAGGGAATAATTCACCCCTCCACTTT.

This clonotype was found a few times. The chain links TRBV24-1 to TRBJ2-3; tentatively, D is TRBD1 (5 bases). Deletions cut 5 bases from V and 3 bases from J, with 11 bases between. The CDR3 is 14 residues long. Germline-derived CDR1 and CDR2 are KGHDR and SFDVKD. CDR3 sequence reads: CATSGQAGTDTQYF. The CDR3, as DNA: TGTGCCACCAGTGGGCAGGCAGGGACAGATACGCAGTATTTT.

J is TRBJ2-3 and V is TRBV11-2; D remains ambiguous. The V gene's germline CDR1 is SGHAT and CDR2 FQNNGV. The CDR3 sequence is 15 residues long. V was trimmed by 6 bases and J by 8 bases, leaving 21 bases between them. The CDR3 spells CASRSPGRTDLTQYF. The CDR3 nucleotides are TGTGCCAGCAGGAGCCCGGGCAGGACGGACCTTACGCAGTATTTT.

Written as DNA, the CDR3 is TGTGCCACCAGTGATTCCCACAGGGGGGGCTACGAGCAGTACTTC. Translation gives CATSDSHRGGYEQYF. The chain links TRBV24-1 to TRBJ2-7; D may be TRBD1 (8 bases). V lost 2 bases and J 3 bases, leaving 13 bases between the germline ends. Germline-derived CDR1 and CDR2 are KGHDR and SFDVKD. The CDR3 is 15 amino acids.

The rearrangement links TRBV15 to TRBJ2-6; D is ambiguous. V shed 4 bases and J shed 4 bases, with 11 bases lying between them. Germline V gives CDR1 LNHNV, CDR2 YYDKDF (reference sequence). This CDR3 is 15 amino acids long. The CDR3 nucleotides read TGTGCCACCAGCATCCGTGGTAACGGGGCCAACGTCCTGACTTTC. It is translated as CATSIRGNGANVLTF.

V and J are TRBV6-5 and TRBJ1-3; 9 bases agree with TRBD1. J gave up 2 bases and V 2 bases, and 4 bases lay outside the gene matches. This CDR3 is built from 16 residues. Germline V gives CDR1 MNHEY, CDR2 SVGAGI. This CDR3 reads CASSYPGTGTGNTIYF. CDR3 DNA sequence: TGTGCCAGCAGTTACCCCGGGACAGGGACTGGAAACACCATATATTTT.

In this sample, this clonotype turned up a few times. This chain joins TRBV20-1 and TRBJ2-1; D ambiguous. The CDR3 length is 15 residues. Germline CDR1 and CDR2: DFQATT and SNEGSKA (reference sequence). V gave up 5 bases and J gave up 0 bases, with 14 bases separating them. The CDR3 spells CSARKGLLSYNEQFF. CDR3 nucleotide sequence: TGCAGTGCTCGTAAAGGCCTTCTCTCCTACAATGAGCAGTTCTTC.

This clonotype was seen ten or more times. Mismatch with germline at one junction end may stem from a read error. The DNA of the CDR3 is TGCAGCGTTAAAGAGGGGACAGGGGTCCAGCCCCAGCATTTT. It is translated as CSVKEGTGVQPQHF. The V gene is TRBV29-1, the J gene TRBJ1-5, with TRBD1 matching 10 bases. The germline gives CDR1 SQVTM, CDR2 ANQGSEA. The CDR3 sequence is 14 residues long.

The table lists this clonotype with a few counts. This chain joins TRBV6-5 and TRBJ2-5, with D hard to call. V lost 4 bases to trimming and J lost 5 bases, with 17 bases between them. Germline CDR1 MNHEY, CDR2 SVGAGI. This CDR3 comprises 15 residues. Here the CDR3 reads CASSLLGRVGETQYF. The CDR3 coding sequence is TGTGCCAGCAGTTTGCTCGGACGGGTGGGGGAGACCCAGTACTTC.

The chain carries TRBV4-3 and TRBJ2-2; D remains ambiguous. The CDR3 runs 14 residues. The V end lost 1 base, the J end lost 5 bases, and 8 bases lay between the germline ends. The germline CDR1 and CDR2 sequences are LGHNA and YSLEER. CDR3 sequence (DNA): TGCGCCAGCAGCCAAGTTTTAGTAACCGGGGAGCTGTTTTTT. It codes for CASSQVLVTGELFF.

The chain employs TRBV5-4 and TRBJ2-2, with TRBD2 matching 8 bases. CDR3 length: 17 residues. The J segment lost 6 bases and the V segment lost 4 bases, leaving 14 bases of the junction unmatched. The germline V gene encodes CDR1 SGHNT and CDR2 YYREEE (reference sequence). The CDR3 DNA reads TGTGCCAGCAGCATACCATTCCGGGAGGGGTCGGCCGGGGAGCTGTTTTTT. It encodes CASSIPFREGSAGELFF.

This clonotype was seen a few times. The chain uses TRBV6-2 or TRBV6-3 and TRBJ1-6; D not resolved. Trimming removed 6 bases from V and 0 bases from J, with 9 bases in between. The CDR3 is 15 residues long. Germline values: CDR1 MNHEY, CDR2 SVGEGT. The CDR3 spells CASSSISSYNSPLHF. The CDR3 bases are TGTGCCAGCAGCTCAATAAGCTCCTATAATTCACCCCTCCACTTT.

The chain has TRBV9 and TRBJ1-6; D may be TRBD1 (5 bases). Trimming took off 3 bases at V and 6 bases at J, with 13 bases between the two ends. The CDR3 spans 15 residues. Per germline, CDR1 SGDLS and CDR2 YYNGEE. In nucleotides, the CDR3 is TGTGCCAGCAGCGACAGGCCTTTCCCTAATTCACCCCTCCACTTT. Translated: CASSDRPFPNSPLHF. Based on the CDR3 plus reference TRBV9 and TRBJ1-6, the full variable domain is DSGVTQTPKHLITATGQRVTLRCSPRSGDLSVYWYQQSLDQGLQFLIQYYNGEERAKGNILERFSAQQFPDLHSELNLSSLELGDSALYFCASSDRPFPNSPLHFGNGTRLTVT.

The chain carries TRBV7-2 and TRBJ2-5, with a possible D match to TRBD1 (6 bases). V was pared by 1 base and J by 0 bases, with 9 bases between. The length of the CDR3 is 15 residues. Germline V gene data show CDR1 as SGHTA and CDR2 as FQGNSA. The CDR3 here is CASSLEAGDQETQYF. Here the CDR3 DNA reads TGTGCCAGCAGCTTAGAGGCAGGGGACCAAGAGACCCAGTACTTC.

V gene TRBV3-1 combines with J gene TRBJ1-1; 8 positions match TRBD1. V lost 0 bases and J lost 5; bases outside the gene matches: 8. In germline, CDR1 is LGHDT, CDR2 YNNKEL (reference sequence). The CDR3 is made up of 16 amino acids. CDR3 coding DNA: TGTGCCAGCAGCCAAGAGTTGAGCAGGGGGCGTACTGAAGCTTTCTTT. It encodes CASSQELSRGRTEAFF.

This clonotype was detected only a few times. The chain links TRBV5-1 to TRBJ2-3, with 7 bases fitting TRBD1. In germline, CDR1 is SGHRS, CDR2 YFSETQ. V shed 3 bases and J 0 bases; nucleotides not matched to a gene: 13. The CDR3 totals 18 residues. CDR3 nucleotides: TGCGCCAGCAGCTCGAGTGGGACAGCCACTTTTAGCACAGATACGCAGTATTTT. It codes for CASSSSGTATFSTDTQYF.

This clonotype was counted between two and nine times. The chain uses TRBV20-1 and TRBJ2-4, with no clear D. Trimming removed 3 bases from V and 6 bases from J, with 15 bases in between. The CDR3 totals 14 residues. Germline CDR1 is DFQATT and CDR2 is SNEGSKA (reference sequence). CDR3 sequence reads: CSARGGPYSNIQYF. The CDR3 DNA is TGCAGTGCTAGGGGTGGGCCTTACTCAAACATTCAGTACTTC.

The V and J genes are TRBV9 and TRBJ2-7; D might be TRBD1 or TRBD2, each matching 5 bases. Trimming stripped 0 bases from V and 0 bases from J, with 7 bases between. This CDR3 region has 14 residues. Germline values: CDR1 SGDLS, CDR2 YYNGEE. DNA for the CDR3: TGTGCCAGCAGCGTAGGGGGACGCTCCTACGAGCAGTACTTC. This sequence encodes CASSVGGRSYEQYF.

CDR3 nucleotides: TGTGCCTGGAGCCCCTGGCGGGGGGACAGCCGTAGCCAGAGCTCCTACAATGAGCAGTTCTTC. It translates to CAWSPWRGDSRSQSSYNEQFF. The gene calls are TRBV30 and TRBJ2-1; the D gene is possibly TRBD2 (8 bases). CDR1 is GTSNPN, CDR2 SVGIG, per germline (reference sequence). This CDR3 has 21 amino acids. V was trimmed by 3 bases and J by 0 bases, leaving 30 bases between them.

V gene TRBV9 combines with J gene TRBJ2-7; TRBD1 is a possible D gene (6 bases). The CDR3 has 16 residues. From germline, CDR1 is SGDLS and CDR2 YYNGEE. The V gene lost 0 bases and the J gene lost 2 bases, with 15 bases spanning the gap. CDR3 region: CASSVGGGPYTYEQYF. The CDR3 nucleotides are TGTGCCAGCAGCGTAGGAGGGGGACCTTACACCTACGAGCAGTACTTC.

This clonotype was counted many times. The rearrangement joins TRBV12-3 or TRBV12-4 to TRBJ2-1, with TRBD2 matching over 7 bases. V gave up 6 bases and J gave up 0 bases; unmatched junction bases: 2. The CDR3 is made up of 14 amino acids. CDR3 residues: CASRLAASYNEQFF. For the CDR3, the DNA is TGTGCCAGCAGGCTAGCGGCCTCCTACAATGAGCAGTTCTTC.

The chain uses TRBV6-2 or TRBV6-3 and TRBJ2-1; the match to TRBD2 covers 7 bases. Trimming at V came to 6 bases and at J to 0 bases, leaving 5 bases not matched to a gene. Germline-derived CDR1 and CDR2 are MNHEY and SVGEGT. This CDR3 has 15 amino acids. CDR3 nucleotide sequence: TGTGCCAGCAGAGGAGCGGGGAGCTCCTACAATGAGCAGTTCTTC. Protein product: CASRGAGSSYNEQFF.

The gene calls are TRBV7-2 and TRBJ1-1, with D possibly TRBD1 on 5 matching bases. V gave up 3 bases and J gave up 5 bases, with 13 bases separating them. The germline V gene has CDR1 SGHTA and CDR2 FQGNSA. CDR3 length equals 14 residues. The CDR3 nucleotides read TGTGCCAGCAGCTTCAGGGTATCATGGACTGAAGCTTTCTTT. Translation gives CASSFRVSWTEAFF.

V is TRBV7-2 and J is TRBJ2-1, with D uncertain. The CDR3 contains 16 residues. Germline assignment: CDR1 SGHTA and CDR2 FQGNSA. V lost 4 bases to trimming and J lost 9 bases, with 22 bases between them. The CDR3 DNA follows: TGTGCCAGCAGCTCCTGGGCCTTTAATATGAGAAGTGAGCAGTTCTTC. Its translation is CASSSWAFNMRSEQFF.